Below are 5 T cell receptor beta chains sequenced from a single sample in a study of HIV-infected patients and healthy controls. Each CDR3 protein is one row after TCRdb ran MiXCR on the 5' RACE reads. The table includes about 18,000 distinct CDR3 sequences, less than 20% detected once. Material for sequencing was CD8+ T cells from blood. These receptors were collected from a human donor in good health.

V and J are TRBV6-5 and TRBJ1-1, with 8 bases fitting TRBD1. The germline gives CDR1 MNHEY, CDR2 SVGAGI. V was pared by 7 bases and J by 3 bases, with 13 bases of the junction left unmatched. The CDR3 contains 16 residues. CDR3 amino acids: CASTPLSTGDYTEAFF. The CDR3 DNA is TGTGCCAGCACTCCCCTATCGACAGGGGATTACACTGAAGCTTTCTTT.

The chain is built from TRBV7-9 and TRBJ1-1; D remains ambiguous. This CDR3 region has 12 residues. Germline assignment: CDR1 SEHNR and CDR2 FQNEAQ (reference sequence). Deletions cut 1 base from V and 5 bases from J, with 5 bases between. The CDR3 DNA reads TGTGCCAGCAGCTTAGGGACTACTGAAGCTTTCTTT. Its protein product is CASSLGTTEAFF.

The chain uses TRBV6-2 or TRBV6-3 and TRBJ1-1, with TRBD1 identical over 8 bases. Germline CDR1 MNHEY, CDR2 SVGEGT. J was trimmed by 7 bases and V by 6 bases; bases with no gene match: 10. The length of the CDR3 is 14 residues. This CDR3 is CASRITGGMSEAFF. The CDR3 bases are TGTGCCAGCAGGATAACAGGGGGGATGAGTGAAGCTTTCTTT.

The chain links TRBV11-2 to TRBJ2-1, with 8 bases identical to TRBD2. The V gene's germline CDR1 is SGHAT and CDR2 FQNNGV. The CDR3 is 15 amino acids. V was pared by 1 base and J by 3 bases, with 2 bases of the junction left unmatched. The CDR3 DNA sequence: TGTGCCAGCAGCTTAGCCGCGGGAGGCTACAATGAGCAGTTCTTC. It is translated as CASSLAAGGYNEQFF.

This clonotype was detected many times. The chain joins TRBV20-1 to TRBJ2-7; 7 nucleotides align to TRBD1. CDR3 length equals 12 residues. Germline-derived CDR1 and CDR2 are DFQATT and SNEGSKA (reference sequence). Trimming took 5 bases from V and 3 from J; bases not matched to a gene: 4. CDR3 in amino acids: CSAWDSYYEQYF. DNA for the CDR3: TGCAGTGCTTGGGACAGCTACTACGAGCAGTACTTC.